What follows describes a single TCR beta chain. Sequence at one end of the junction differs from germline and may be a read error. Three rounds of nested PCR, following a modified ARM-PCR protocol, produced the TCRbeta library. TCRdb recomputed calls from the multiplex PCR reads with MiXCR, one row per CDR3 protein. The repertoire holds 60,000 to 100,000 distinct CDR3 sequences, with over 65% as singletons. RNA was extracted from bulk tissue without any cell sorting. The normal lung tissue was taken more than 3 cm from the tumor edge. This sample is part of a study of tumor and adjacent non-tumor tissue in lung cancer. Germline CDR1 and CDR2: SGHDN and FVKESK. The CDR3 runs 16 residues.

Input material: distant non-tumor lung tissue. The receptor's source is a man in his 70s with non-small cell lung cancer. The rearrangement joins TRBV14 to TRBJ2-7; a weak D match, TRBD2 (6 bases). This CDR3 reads CANSQRDGRISYEQYF. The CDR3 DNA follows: TGTGCCAACAGTCAACGTGACGGGAGAATTTCCTACGAGCAATATTTC.